This is a list of T cell receptor beta chains from one sample in a study of blood T cell repertoires in COVID-19. The repertoire was sequenced with immunoSEQ multiplex PCR; TCRdb's copy has only in-frame clones and lacks some. The sample lists fewer than 200,000 clones; 75% to 90% were seen once. The sample was peripheral blood. The receptors shown here come from a human donor with acute or convalescent COVID-19. The donor label of this sample is uncertain. CDR3s include the opening cysteine and the closing phenylalanine or tryptophan. The order of the fields is CDR3 protein, clone size, V gene. A row's size may be missing; if present it is once, few, many or a size class.

CATSREGPGQGVHEQYF,few,TRBV15
CASSDGIGNTEAFF,few,TRBV2
CASSPGHQEKLFF,-,TRBV14
CASSLSRPGSGYGYTF,-,TRBV27
CAIRADYSNQPQHF,-,TRBV10-3
CASNLGRDRNTEAFF,-,TRBV19
CASSSGLAEETQYF,-,TRBV5-4
CATSRDQWGGVINEQFF,-,TRBV15
CASSRRTDNTEAFF,-,TRBV19
CAVRSQGRNQPQHF,once,TRBV6-6
CASSTPQRGQNQPQHF,once,TRBV19
CASSPEGSYYGYTF,once,TRBV18
CASSEGRDRRGNYGYTF,once,TRBV2
CASSLFGSGSNQPQHF,-,TRBV28
CASSLGPGLKEPQHF,-,TRBV5-1
CASSFAGGNQPQHF,few,TRBV7-2
CASSLPWQGARPLHF,-,TRBV7-8
CASSVGGYTEAFF,-,TRBV9
CASRSLGDRGRLYTF,-,TRBV2
CASSLGLRGGNTEAFF,once,TRBV11-3
CATSRDTTTNEKLFF,-,TRBV7-9
CASSLGDRGSQPQHF,-,TRBV7-2
CASSSGHRDTGELFF,-,TRBV7-3
CASSYSGRMDSPLHF,-,TRBV6-5
CASSQKLNTEAFF,-,TRBV5-1
CASTLTGIPYEQYF,-,TRBV2
CASSNRGNEQFF,-,TRBV18
CASSLVASVVTQETQYF,-,TRBV7-2
CASSFTERVNYGYTF,-,TRBV28
CASSGGTFPNTGELFF,-,TRBV5-1
CASSSQGGNTEAFF,-,TRBV5-1
CASGAVGSEYF,many,TRBV6-6
CASRSSGTGWEKLFF,-,TRBV6-5
CASSGVASAPSYEQYF,-,TRBV19
CASSPGQGVREKLFF,-,TRBV9
CASSSNPDRASDTQYF,-,TRBV9
CASSLIGQGAPRYGYTF,once,TRBV11-2
CASSYFQQAYGYTF,once,TRBV6-2/TRBV6-3
CASSPDRVSGNTIYF,once,TRBV18
CASSAGQGNQPQHF,once,TRBV5-1
CATTGSSYNEQFF,-,TRBV2
CASSQDLWTGSEAFF,-,TRBV14
CASSQDISGVEGLKLFF,-,TRBV4-2
CASSDEEPLHF,-,TRBV6-1
CASRMTSTNIQYF,few,TRBV28
CASSVASGNEQFF,-,TRBV6-4
CATSSKTGTGPYNEQFF,-,TRBV15
CSASSLMTGTGFGNTEAFF,-,TRBV20-1
CASSRGLAYEQYF,-,TRBV6-5
CASRRWASGDLNEQFF,-,TRBV28
CSASPGQDNSPLHF,-,TRBV20-1